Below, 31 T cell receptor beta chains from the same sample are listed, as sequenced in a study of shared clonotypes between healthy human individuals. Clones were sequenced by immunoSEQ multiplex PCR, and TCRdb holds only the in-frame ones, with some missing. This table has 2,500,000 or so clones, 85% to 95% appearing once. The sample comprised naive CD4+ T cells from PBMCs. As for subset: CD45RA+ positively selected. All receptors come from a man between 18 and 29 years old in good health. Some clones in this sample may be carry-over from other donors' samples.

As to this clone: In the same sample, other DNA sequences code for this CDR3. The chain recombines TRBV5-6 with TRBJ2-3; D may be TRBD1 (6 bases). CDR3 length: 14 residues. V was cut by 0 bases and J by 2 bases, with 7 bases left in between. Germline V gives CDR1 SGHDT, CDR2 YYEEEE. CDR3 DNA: TGTGCCAGCAGCTTGGACAGGGTCACAGATACGCAGTATTTT. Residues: CASSLDRVTDTQYF.

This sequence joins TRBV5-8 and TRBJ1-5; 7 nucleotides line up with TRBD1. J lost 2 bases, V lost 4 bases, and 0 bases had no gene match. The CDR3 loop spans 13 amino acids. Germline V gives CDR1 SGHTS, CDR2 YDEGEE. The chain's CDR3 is CASSGQGNQPQHF. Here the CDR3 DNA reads TGTGCCAGCAGCGGACAGGGCAATCAGCCCCAGCATTTT.

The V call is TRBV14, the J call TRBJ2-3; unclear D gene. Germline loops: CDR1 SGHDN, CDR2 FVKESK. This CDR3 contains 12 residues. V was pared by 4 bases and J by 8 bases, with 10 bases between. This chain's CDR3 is CASSLGVGTQYF. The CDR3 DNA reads TGTGCCAGCAGCCTTGGCGTAGGTACGCAGTATTTT.

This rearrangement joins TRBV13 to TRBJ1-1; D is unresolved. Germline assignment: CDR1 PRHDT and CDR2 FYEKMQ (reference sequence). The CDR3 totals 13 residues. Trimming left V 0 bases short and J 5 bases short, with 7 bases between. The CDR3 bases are TGTGCCAGCAGCTTAGGGTTCGAGACTGAAGCTTTCTTT. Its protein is CASSLGFETEAFF.

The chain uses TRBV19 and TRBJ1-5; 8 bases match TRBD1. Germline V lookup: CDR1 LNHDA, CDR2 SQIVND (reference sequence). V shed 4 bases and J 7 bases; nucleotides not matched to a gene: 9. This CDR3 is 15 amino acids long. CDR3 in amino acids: CASSNRPTGVQPQHF. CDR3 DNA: TGTGCCAGTAGTAATCGCCCGACAGGGGTGCAGCCCCAGCATTTT.

The CDR3 DNA follows: TGTGCCAGCTCATCCAACCTACTCCCGGGACAGGGTCACTACGAGCAGTACTTC. Encoded protein: CASSSNLLPGQGHYEQYF. V and J are TRBV18 and TRBJ2-7; 9 bases are a match to TRBD1. The CDR3 length is 18 residues. J lost 3 bases, V lost 5 bases, and 17 bases had no gene match. The V gene's germline CDR1 is KGHSH and CDR2 LQKENI.

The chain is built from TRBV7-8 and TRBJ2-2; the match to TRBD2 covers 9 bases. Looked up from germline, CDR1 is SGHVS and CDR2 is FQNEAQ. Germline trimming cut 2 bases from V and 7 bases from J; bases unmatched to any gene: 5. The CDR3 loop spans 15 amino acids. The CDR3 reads CASSLRGRAFGELFF. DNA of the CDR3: TGTGCCAGCAGCTTACGCGGGAGGGCCTTCGGGGAGCTGTTTTTT.

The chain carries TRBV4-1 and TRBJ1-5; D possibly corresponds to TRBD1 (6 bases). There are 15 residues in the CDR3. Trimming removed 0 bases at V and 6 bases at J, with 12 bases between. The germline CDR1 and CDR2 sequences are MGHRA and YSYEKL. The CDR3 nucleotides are TGCGCCAGCAGCCAAGAGTTCCAGGGGACTCAGCCCCAGCATTTT. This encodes CASSQEFQGTQPQHF.

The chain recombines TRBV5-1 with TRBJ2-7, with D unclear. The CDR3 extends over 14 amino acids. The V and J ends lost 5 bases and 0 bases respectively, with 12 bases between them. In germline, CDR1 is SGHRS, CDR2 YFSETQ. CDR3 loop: CASRSSASSYEQYF. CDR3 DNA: TGCGCCAGCAGGTCTTCTGCGAGCTCCTACGAGCAGTACTTC.

This CDR3 reads CASRGQGEAFF. The DNA of the CDR3 is TGTGCCAGCAGGGGACAGGGAGAAGCTTTCTTT. The chain carries TRBV6-1 and TRBJ1-1; 9 bases map to TRBD1. The CDR3 has 11 amino acids. Germline values: CDR1 MNHNS, CDR2 SASEGT. The junction had 1 base not matched to a gene; V was cut back by 6 bases and J by 8 bases.

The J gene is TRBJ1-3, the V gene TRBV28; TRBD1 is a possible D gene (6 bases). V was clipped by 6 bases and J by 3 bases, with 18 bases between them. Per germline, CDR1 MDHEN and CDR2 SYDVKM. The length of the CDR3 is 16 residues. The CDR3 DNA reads TGTGCCAGCAGCTTGCCCGGGAGGGGGATTGGAAACACCATATATTTT. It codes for CASSLPGRGIGNTIYF.

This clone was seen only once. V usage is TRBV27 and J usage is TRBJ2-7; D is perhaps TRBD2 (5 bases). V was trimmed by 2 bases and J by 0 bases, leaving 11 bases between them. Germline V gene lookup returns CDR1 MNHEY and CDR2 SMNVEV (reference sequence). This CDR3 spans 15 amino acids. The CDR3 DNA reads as TGTGCCAGCAGTTTAGACGGGATTAGCTCCTACGAGCAGTACTTC. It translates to CASSLDGISSYEQYF.

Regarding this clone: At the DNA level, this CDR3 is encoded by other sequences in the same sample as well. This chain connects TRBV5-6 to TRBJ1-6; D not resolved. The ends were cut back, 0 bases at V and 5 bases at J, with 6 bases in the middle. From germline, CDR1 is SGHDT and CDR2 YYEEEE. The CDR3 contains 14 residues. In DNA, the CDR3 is TGTGCCAGCAGCTTGGGACAACATAATTCACCCCTCCACTTT. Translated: CASSLGQHNSPLHF.

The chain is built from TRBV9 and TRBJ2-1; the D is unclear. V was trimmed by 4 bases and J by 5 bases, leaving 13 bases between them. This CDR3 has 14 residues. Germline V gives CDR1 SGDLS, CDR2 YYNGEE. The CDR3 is CASSQASRNNEQFF. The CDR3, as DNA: TGTGCCAGCAGCCAAGCTTCACGAAACAATGAGCAGTTCTTC.

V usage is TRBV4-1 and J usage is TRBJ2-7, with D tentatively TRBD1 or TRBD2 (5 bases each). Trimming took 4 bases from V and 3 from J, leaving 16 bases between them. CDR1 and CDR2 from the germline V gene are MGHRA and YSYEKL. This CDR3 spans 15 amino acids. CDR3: CASSLLLGVGYEQYF. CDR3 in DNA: TGCGCCAGCAGCCTCCTCTTGGGGGTAGGCTACGAGCAGTACTTC.

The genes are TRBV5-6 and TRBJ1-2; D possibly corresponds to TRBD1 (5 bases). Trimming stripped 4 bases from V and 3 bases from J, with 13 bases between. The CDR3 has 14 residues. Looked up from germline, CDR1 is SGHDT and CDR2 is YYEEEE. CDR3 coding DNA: TGTGCCAGCAGCCCAAACGGGGCTCACTATGGCTACACCTTC. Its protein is CASSPNGAHYGYTF.

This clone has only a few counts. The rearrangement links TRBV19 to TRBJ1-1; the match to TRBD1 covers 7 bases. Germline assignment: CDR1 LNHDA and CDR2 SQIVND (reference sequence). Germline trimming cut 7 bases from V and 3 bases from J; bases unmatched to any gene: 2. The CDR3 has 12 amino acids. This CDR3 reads CASNQGDTEAFF. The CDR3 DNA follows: TGTGCCAGTAACCAGGGGGACACTGAAGCTTTCTTT.

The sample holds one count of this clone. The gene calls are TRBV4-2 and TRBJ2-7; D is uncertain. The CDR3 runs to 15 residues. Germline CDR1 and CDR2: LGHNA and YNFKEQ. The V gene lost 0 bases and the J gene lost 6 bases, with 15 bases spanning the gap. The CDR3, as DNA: TGTGCCAGCAGCCAAGAGACGGGCGGAAAGGGCGAGCAGTACTTC. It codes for CASSQETGGKGEQYF.

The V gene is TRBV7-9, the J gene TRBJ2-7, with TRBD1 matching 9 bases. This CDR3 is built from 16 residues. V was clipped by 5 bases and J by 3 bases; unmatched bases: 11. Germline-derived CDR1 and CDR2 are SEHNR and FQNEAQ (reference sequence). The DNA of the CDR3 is TGTGCCAGCAGCGAACCCGGGACAGGGCCTCTCTACGAGCAGTACTTC. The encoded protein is CASSEPGTGPLYEQYF. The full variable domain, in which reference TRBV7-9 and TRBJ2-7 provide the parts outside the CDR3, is DTGVSQNPRHKITKRGQNVTFRCDPISEHNRLYWYRQTLGQGPEFLTYFQNEAQLEKSRLLSDRFSAERPKGSFSTLEIQRTEQGDSAMYLCASSEPGTGPLYEQYFGPGTRLTVT.

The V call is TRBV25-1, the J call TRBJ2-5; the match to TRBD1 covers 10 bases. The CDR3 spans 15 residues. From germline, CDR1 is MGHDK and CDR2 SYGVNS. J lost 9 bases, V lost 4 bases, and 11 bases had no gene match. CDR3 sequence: CASSGAGQGPMAQYF. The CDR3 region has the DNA TGTGCCAGCAGTGGGGCGGGACAGGGGCCGATGGCCCAGTACTTC. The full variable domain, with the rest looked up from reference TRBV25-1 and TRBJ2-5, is EADIYQTPRYLVIGTGKKITLECSQTMGHDKMYWYQQDPGMELHLIHYSYGVNSTEKGDLSSESTVSRIRTEHFPLTLESARPSHTSQYLCASSGAGQGPMAQYFGPGTRLLVL.

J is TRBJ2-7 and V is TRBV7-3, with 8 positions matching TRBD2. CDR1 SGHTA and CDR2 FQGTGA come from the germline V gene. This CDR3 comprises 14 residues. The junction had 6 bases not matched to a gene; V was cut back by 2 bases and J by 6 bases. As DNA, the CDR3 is TGTGCCAGCAGCTTAGGCGGGAGGATGTCCGAGCAGTACTTC. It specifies CASSLGGRMSEQYF.

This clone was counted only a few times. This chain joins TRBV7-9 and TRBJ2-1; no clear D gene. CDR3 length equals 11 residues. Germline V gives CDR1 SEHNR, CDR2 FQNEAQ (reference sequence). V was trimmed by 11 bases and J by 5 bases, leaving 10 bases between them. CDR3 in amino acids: CAENRNNEQFF. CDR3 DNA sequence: TGTGCCGAAAATAGGAACAATGAGCAGTTCTTC.

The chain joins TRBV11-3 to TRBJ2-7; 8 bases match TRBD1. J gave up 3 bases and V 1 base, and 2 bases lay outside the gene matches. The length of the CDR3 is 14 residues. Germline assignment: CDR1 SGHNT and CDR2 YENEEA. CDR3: CASSLGTGGYEQYF. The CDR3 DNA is TGTGCCAGCAGCTTAGGAACAGGGGGCTACGAGCAGTACTTC.

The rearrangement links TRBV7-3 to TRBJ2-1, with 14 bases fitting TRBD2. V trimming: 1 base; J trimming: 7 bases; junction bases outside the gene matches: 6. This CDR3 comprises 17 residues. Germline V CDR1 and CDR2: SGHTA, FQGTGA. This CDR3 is CASSLRLAGGPENEQFF. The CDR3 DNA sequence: TGTGCCAGCAGCTTAAGACTAGCGGGAGGGCCGGAGAATGAGCAGTTCTTC.

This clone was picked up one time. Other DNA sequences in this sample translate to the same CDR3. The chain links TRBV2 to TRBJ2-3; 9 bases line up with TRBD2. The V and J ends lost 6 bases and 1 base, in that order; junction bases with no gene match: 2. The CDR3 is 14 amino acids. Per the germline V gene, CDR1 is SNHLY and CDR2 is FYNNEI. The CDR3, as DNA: TGTGCCAGCAGCAGGACTAGCGGCACAGATACGCAGTATTTT. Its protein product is CASSRTSGTDTQYF.

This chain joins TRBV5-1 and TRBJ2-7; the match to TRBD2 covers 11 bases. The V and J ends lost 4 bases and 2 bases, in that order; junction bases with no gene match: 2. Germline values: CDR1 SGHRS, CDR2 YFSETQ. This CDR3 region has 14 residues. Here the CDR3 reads CASSEGLAAYEQYF. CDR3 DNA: TGCGCCAGCAGCGAGGGACTAGCGGCCTACGAGCAGTACTTC.

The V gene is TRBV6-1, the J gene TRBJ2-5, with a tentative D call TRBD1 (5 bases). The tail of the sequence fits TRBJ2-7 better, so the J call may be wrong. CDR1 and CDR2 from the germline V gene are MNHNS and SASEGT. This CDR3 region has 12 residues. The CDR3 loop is CASRAGQNEQYF. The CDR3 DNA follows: TGTGCCAGCAGGGCAGGGCAGAACGAGCAGTACTTC.

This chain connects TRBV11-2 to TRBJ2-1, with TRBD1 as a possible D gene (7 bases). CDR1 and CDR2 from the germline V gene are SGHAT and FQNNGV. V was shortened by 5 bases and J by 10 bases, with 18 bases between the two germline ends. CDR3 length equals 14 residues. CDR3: CASSRGSPGGEQFF. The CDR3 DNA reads TGTGCCAGCAGCCGGGGGTCGCCAGGGGGGGAGCAGTTCTTC.

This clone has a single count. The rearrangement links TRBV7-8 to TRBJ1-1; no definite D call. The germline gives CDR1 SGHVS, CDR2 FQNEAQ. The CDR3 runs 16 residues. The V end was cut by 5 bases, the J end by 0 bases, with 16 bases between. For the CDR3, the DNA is TGTGCCAGCAGCCATAGGAGGGTCGGACTGAACACTGAAGCTTTCTTT. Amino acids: CASSHRRVGLNTEAFF.

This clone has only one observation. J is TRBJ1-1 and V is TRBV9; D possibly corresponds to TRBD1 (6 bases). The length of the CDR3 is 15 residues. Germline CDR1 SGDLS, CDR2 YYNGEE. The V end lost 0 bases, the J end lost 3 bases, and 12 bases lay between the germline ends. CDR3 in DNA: TGTGCCAGCAGCGTAGCTTGGGGGCTGGACACTGAAGCTTTCTTT. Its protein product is CASSVAWGLDTEAFF.

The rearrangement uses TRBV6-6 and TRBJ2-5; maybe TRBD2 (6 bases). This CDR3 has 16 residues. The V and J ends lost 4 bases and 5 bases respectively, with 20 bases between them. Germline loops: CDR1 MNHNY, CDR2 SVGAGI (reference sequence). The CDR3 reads CASSSEGMGGAETQYF. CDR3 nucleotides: TGTGCCAGCAGTTCCGAAGGCATGGGCGGGGCGGAGACCCAGTACTTC.